Following are 15 T cell receptor beta chains from one sample sequenced in a study of cytomegalovirus exposure and HLA in healthy donors. PCR used 60 Vbeta primers and 13 Jbeta primers. Using immunoSEQ multiplex PCR, the repertoire was profiled, and TCRdb retains in-frame clones only, with some absent. The sample holds about 190,000 clones, over 80% seen once. Input material: PBMCs. Receptor source: a man in his forties in good health and CMV-seropositive.

The V gene is TRBV19, the J gene TRBJ2-1; maybe TRBD2 (6 bases). CDR1 is LNHDA and CDR2 is SQIVND in the germline V gene (reference sequence). The CDR3 consists of 16 residues. Between the trimmed V and J ends, which lost 2 bases and 5 bases, there was a span of 16 bases. The CDR3 loop reads CASSIPPRGINNEQFF. Written as DNA, the CDR3 is TGTGCCAGTAGTATACCCCCCCGGGGGATTAACAATGAGCAGTTCTTC.

The rearrangement joins TRBV6-5 to TRBJ2-7; 7 bases line up with TRBD1. Germline CDR1 MNHEY, CDR2 SVGAGI. The junction had 11 bases not matched to a gene; V was cut back by 6 bases and J by 6 bases. There are 14 residues in the CDR3. The CDR3 spells CASSSTTQGREQYF. DNA of the CDR3: TGTGCCAGCAGCTCAACTACACAGGGGCGCGAGCAGTACTTC.

The chain combines TRBV11-3 with TRBJ2-2; no firm D call. This CDR3 is 15 amino acids long. V gave up 2 bases and J gave up 7 bases, with 14 bases separating them. Germline values: CDR1 SGHNT, CDR2 YENEEA. The CDR3 is CASSLSRRSGGELFF. For the CDR3, the DNA is TGTGCCAGCAGCTTATCAAGGAGAAGTGGCGGGGAGCTGTTTTTT.

The rearrangement links TRBV10-3 to TRBJ1-6; the D gene is possibly TRBD1 (6 bases). The V end lost 6 bases, the J end lost 5 bases, and 23 bases lay between the germline ends. Germline V gene sequence: CDR1 ENHRY, CDR2 SYGVKD. The length of the CDR3 is 18 residues. The CDR3 nucleotides read TGTGCCATCAGGGCCCAACTACAGGGAACGTTGAATAATTCACCCCTCCACTTT. Its protein product is CAIRAQLQGTLNNSPLHF.

The chain employs TRBV28 and TRBJ2-7, with D perhaps TRBD1 (8 bases). This CDR3 has 14 amino acids. The V gene lost 5 bases and the J gene lost 2 bases, with 13 bases spanning the gap. Germline assignment: CDR1 MDHEN and CDR2 SYDVKM. CDR3 loop: CASSTGGVPYEQYF. As DNA, the CDR3 is TGTGCCAGCAGTACAGGGGGGGTACCCTACGAGCAGTACTTC.

The chain employs TRBV7-2 and TRBJ2-7, with 9 bases matching TRBD1. V lost 5 bases, J lost 6 bases, and 8 bases stayed unmatched. The CDR3 has 14 residues. CDR1 SGHTA and CDR2 FQGNSA come from the germline V gene. The CDR3 loop reads CASSARDRVAEQYF. The DNA of the CDR3 is TGTGCCAGCAGCGCCCGGGACAGGGTGGCCGAGCAGTACTTC. The full variable domain, completed using reference TRBV7-2 and TRBJ2-7, is GAGVSQSPSNKVTEKGKDVELRCDPISGHTALYWYRQSLGQGLEFLIYFQGNSAPDKSGLPSDRFSAERTGGSVSTLTIQRTQQEDSAVYLCASSARDRVAEQYFGPGTRLTVT.

This clone was counted only a few times. The V call is TRBV25-1, the J call TRBJ1-3; D uncertain. Germline V gives CDR1 MGHDK, CDR2 SYGVNS. The CDR3 is 14 residues long. The V end lost 3 bases, the J end lost 4 bases, and 10 bases lay between the germline ends. The CDR3 DNA follows: TGTGCCAGCAGTGATACGGTGGTCGGAAACACCATATATTTT. Its translation is CASSDTVVGNTIYF.

The chain uses TRBV7-2 and TRBJ1-3; the D is unclear. Germline-derived CDR1 and CDR2 are SGHTA and FQGNSA. Trimming stripped 5 bases from V and 0 bases from J, with 8 bases between. The CDR3 loop spans 14 amino acids. This CDR3 reads CASSERVSGNTIYF. CDR3 nucleotides: TGTGCCAGCAGCGAGCGGGTCTCTGGAAACACCATATATTTT.

V and J are TRBV27 and TRBJ2-7, with 7 bases that match TRBD2. Germline loops: CDR1 MNHEY, CDR2 SMNVEV (reference sequence). The trim removed 7 bases at V and 6 bases at J, leaving 9 bases unmatched. The length of the CDR3 is 13 residues. The CDR3 sequence is CASTPRGGREQYF. DNA for the CDR3: TGTGCCAGCACCCCCCGGGGAGGGCGCGAGCAGTACTTC.

The V gene is TRBV7-3, the J gene TRBJ2-2, with D possibly matching TRBD1 (6 bases). Germline loops: CDR1 SGHTA, CDR2 FQGTGA. The CDR3 length is 14 residues. V dropped 5 bases and J dropped 3 bases, with 10 bases sitting between them. CDR3 in amino acids: CASSPGHYTGELFF. The DNA for the CDR3 is TGTGCCAGCAGCCCGGGACATTACACCGGGGAGCTGTTTTTT.

The rearrangement links TRBV10-3 to TRBJ1-2; D remains unclear. Germline V gene lookup returns CDR1 ENHRY and CDR2 SYGVKD. CDR3 length: 16 amino acids. V was pared by 4 bases and J by 6 bases, with 21 bases between. CDR3 amino acids: CAISVANSNLYDGYTF. DNA for the CDR3: TGTGCCATCAGTGTAGCAAATTCCAACCTATACGATGGCTACACCTTC.

This chain connects TRBV29-1 to TRBJ2-3; D is unclear. Germline-derived CDR1 and CDR2 are SQVTM and ANQGSEA. This CDR3 has 12 amino acids. The V and J ends lost 4 bases and 2 bases respectively, with 7 bases between them. CDR3 DNA sequence: TGCAGCGTTGGTCTTTCCACAGATACGCAGTATTTT. Its protein is CSVGLSTDTQYF.

The chain employs TRBV29-1 and TRBJ2-7; the match to TRBD2 covers 8 bases. The CDR3 covers 12 residues. CDR1 is SQVTM and CDR2 is ANQGSEA in the germline V gene. With V trimmed by 3 bases and J by 6 bases, 4 bases remained unmatched. The CDR3 protein is CSVDPGGGEQYF. CDR3 coding DNA: TGCAGCGTTGACCCGGGAGGGGGCGAGCAGTACTTC.

V and J are TRBV27 and TRBJ2-5; 8 nucleotides match TRBD1. The CDR3 has 14 amino acids. J was trimmed by 4 bases and V by 6 bases; bases with no gene match: 7. In germline, CDR1 is MNHEY, CDR2 SMNVEV (reference sequence). CDR3 region: CASSPRGRGETQYF. The CDR3 region has the DNA TGTGCCAGCAGCCCCAGGGGGCGGGGAGAGACCCAGTACTTC.

The J gene is TRBJ2-7, the V gene TRBV30; 7 bases fit TRBD1. This CDR3 comprises 13 residues. Losses at the gene ends were 5 bases for V and 0 bases for J; bases not matched to a gene: 4. Germline V gene data show CDR1 as GTSNPN and CDR2 as SVGIG (reference sequence). This CDR3 reads CAWVRDSSYEQYF. The CDR3 DNA reads TGTGCCTGGGTCCGGGACAGCTCCTACGAGCAGTACTTC.